This TCR beta chain was sequenced in a study of early T cells in non-severe SARS-CoV-2 infection (dated by TCRdb to about 2021). As for the study more broadly: TCR sequencing used bulk RNA from unsorted whole blood, so alpha and beta chains could not be paired. On the study overall, not on this receptor specifically: Matching against VDJdb was skewed toward anti-spike CD8 responses, likely underestimated virus-specific expansions, and missed private and CD4 specificities.

The library was made by 5' RACE. Reads for this sample came from a NextSeq 500. In the TCR library protocol, unique molecular identifiers were attached to individual cDNA molecules to correct for PCR bias and sequencing error. Sequencing covered both TCR alpha and beta chains, and within each sample the abundances of alpha and beta sequences were tightly co-correlated. The authors processed their data as follows. V gene, J gene and CDR3 annotation of TCR sequences was performed with Decombinator V4. Expanded TCRs were defined as changing significantly between any two time points under a Poisson model with p below 0.0001. TCR abundances were normalised to the total number of TCRs sequenced per sample and were expressed as counts per million. A search of VDJdb, accessed on 1 November 2021, was run for TCRs annotated to CMV, EBV and SARS-CoV-2, with TCRs annotated for multiple antigens excluded. TCRdb redid the processing of the public reads, applying fastp at Q25 and MiXCR, and retained in-frame beta chains. Under each unique CDR3 protein, matching rows form one entry showing the most common genes and DNA. These V and J calls originate from TCRdb's pipeline instead of the authors' own analysis. Present in this sample are fewer than 130,000 distinct CDR3 sequences, around 13% of which were seen just once. 3% to 4.5% of the sample goes to the ten largest clones.

This clonotype was seen many times. Its antigen specificity is not known. Base qualities are not provided; no much larger clone lies one nucleotide away. A case-control design nested within a healthcare worker cohort in London, UK, was used, with weekly nasopharyngeal swab PCR tests and blood sampling performed. Healthcare workers were enrolled in the week of the UK lockdown, from 23 to 31 March 2020, and were followed every week for up to roughly 15 weeks. The sequences come from whole blood, collected at baseline. The sequence came from an adult who was a healthcare worker with PCR-confirmed SARS-CoV-2 infection or an uninfected control (not recorded which).

The CDR3 region reads CASSYSTSGSYEQYF. The sequenced DNA is TGTGCCAGCAGTTACTCGACTAGCGGCTCCTACGAGCAGTACTTC. The V and J genes are TRBV6-5 and TRBJ2-7, and 9 junctional nucleotides match TRBD2. Ends trimmed: V by 0 bases, J by 0 bases; bases unmatched to a gene: 0. Including the terminal cysteine and phenylalanine, the CDR3 comprises 15 residues. Only the CDR3 part of the read is kept: 45 bases, read in frame from the first base. The germline V gene gives CDR1 as MNHEY and CDR2 as SVGAGI.